The clone carrying this TCR beta chain showed up many times. Antigen unknown. The data were taken from a study of T-cell reconstitution after alpha-beta-depleted transplantation in children. General observations from the study: Several hundred expanded graft clones reportedly were the source of alpha-beta T cells about two months after transplant.

Unique molecular identifiers were used in preparing the TCRbeta library. Each CDR3 protein gets one entry after TCRdb re-called the PCR reads with MiXCR. The table includes about 97,000 distinct CDR3 sequences, about 6% detected once. CDR1 and CDR2 (germline): MNHNS, SASEGT. The CDR3 spans 14 residues. J was trimmed by 6 bases and V by 3 bases; bases with no gene match: 5. The clonotype originates from a female patient between 2 and 10 years old who had a stem cell transplant for Fanconi anemia, so the T cells may come from the graft donor. Sequencing was performed on PBMCs, mostly from graft donor cells, taken 60 days after TCRalphabeta/CD19-depleted stem cell transplant. The V gene is TRBV6-1, the J gene TRBJ2-3; 8 bases agree with TRBD2. The DNA of the CDR3 is TGTGCCAGCAGTGATACCGGGAGGGATGATACGCAGTATTTT. Protein sequence: CASSDTGRDDTQYF.